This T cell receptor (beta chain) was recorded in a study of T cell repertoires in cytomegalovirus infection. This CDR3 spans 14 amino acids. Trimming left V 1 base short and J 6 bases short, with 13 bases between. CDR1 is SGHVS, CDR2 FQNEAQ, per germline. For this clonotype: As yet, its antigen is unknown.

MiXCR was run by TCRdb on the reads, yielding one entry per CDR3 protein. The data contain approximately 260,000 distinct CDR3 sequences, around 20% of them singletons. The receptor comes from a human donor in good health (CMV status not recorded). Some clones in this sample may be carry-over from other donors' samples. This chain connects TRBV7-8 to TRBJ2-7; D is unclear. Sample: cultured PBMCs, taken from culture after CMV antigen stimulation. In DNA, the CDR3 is TGTGCCAGCAGCTTAGAGGTTTGGAGTTCCGAGCAGTACGTC. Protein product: CASSLEVWSSEQYV.